The rows below give T cell receptor beta chains drawn from one sample of a study of beta chain features in type 1 diabetes. This table comes from immunoSEQ multiplex PCR, and its TCRdb copy is limited to in-frame clones, with some not included. The table records a few hundred thousand clones, 8.5% to 10% of them present only once. The source material was central memory CD4+ T cells from blood. All receptors come from a man under 40 with type 1 diabetes. Both conserved end residues are part of each CDR3. The order of the fields is J gene, clone size, CDR3 length, V gene, D gene, CDR3 protein, CDR3 DNA. A D gene is named only where the DNA matches it firmly. Clone size is stated in some rows and not others, as once, few, many or a class when expanded.

j_gene: TRBJ2-3
abundance: few
len: 14
v_gene: TRBV7-9
d_gene: NA
CDR3aa: CASSPKTSTDTQYF
CDR3nt: TGTGCCAGCAGCCCTAAGACTAGCACAGATACGCAGTATTTT

j_gene: TRBJ2-2
abundance: few
len: 15
v_gene: TRBV27
d_gene: NA
CDR3aa: CASSLRGVNTGELFF
CDR3nt: TGTGCCAGCAGTTTACGAGGGGTGAACACCGGGGAGCTGTTTTTT

j_gene: TRBJ1-3
abundance: few
len: 14
v_gene: TRBV27
d_gene: NA
CDR3aa: CASRDQASGNTIYF
CDR3nt: TGTGCCAGCAGAGACCAGGCCTCTGGAAACACCATATATTTT

j_gene: TRBJ2-6
abundance: few
len: 13
v_gene: TRBV27
d_gene: NA
CDR3aa: CASRIGGANVLTF
CDR3nt: TGTGCCAGCAGGATAGGTGGGGCCAACGTCCTGACTTTC

j_gene: TRBJ1-4
abundance: NA
len: 16
v_gene: TRBV19
d_gene: TRBD1
CDR3aa: CASTPQGRATNEKLFF
CDR3nt: TGTGCCAGTACCCCACAGGGGCGGGCAACTAATGAAAAACTGTTTTTT

j_gene: TRBJ1-5
abundance: NA
len: 15
v_gene: TRBV16
d_gene: NA
CDR3aa: CASSQSGGPGQPQHF
CDR3nt: TGTGCCAGCAGCCAATCGGGGGGGCCAGGTCAGCCCCAGCATTTT

j_gene: TRBJ2-5
abundance: NA
len: 16
v_gene: TRBV6-5
d_gene: TRBD1
CDR3aa: CASSYDLRTGSETQYF
CDR3nt: TGTGCCAGCAGTTACGATTTAAGGACAGGGTCCGAGACCCAGTACTTC

j_gene: TRBJ2-3
abundance: few
len: 13
v_gene: TRBV6-4
d_gene: TRBD1
CDR3aa: CATRRQGTDTQYF
CDR3nt: TGTGCCACCCGACGACAGGGAACAGATACGCAGTATTTT

j_gene: TRBJ2-7
abundance: NA
len: 14
v_gene: TRBV18
d_gene: NA
CDR3aa: CASSPAAAIYEQYF
CDR3nt: TGTGCCAGCTCACCAGCGGCAGCAATCTACGAGCAGTACTTC

j_gene: TRBJ2-2
abundance: NA
len: 15
v_gene: TRBV5-1
d_gene: NA
CDR3aa: CASSLAPGGAGELFF
CDR3nt: TGCGCCAGCAGCTTGGCCCCTGGGGGTGCCGGGGAGCTGTTTTTT

j_gene: TRBJ2-1
abundance: few
len: 12
v_gene: TRBV30
d_gene: NA
CDR3aa: CAWRNQLNEQFF
CDR3nt: TGTGCCTGGAGGAACCAGTTAAATGAGCAGTTCTTC

j_gene: TRBJ2-7
abundance: few
len: 15
v_gene: TRBV27
d_gene: NA
CDR3aa: CASSSAATLSYEQYF
CDR3nt: TGTGCCAGCAGTTCCGCAGCAACCTTATCCTACGAGCAGTACTTC

j_gene: TRBJ2-7
abundance: NA
len: 15
v_gene: TRBV7-9
d_gene: TRBD1
CDR3aa: CASSATGTGMGEQYF
CDR3nt: TGTGCCAGCAGCGCAACCGGGACAGGGATGGGCGAGCAGTACTTC

j_gene: TRBJ2-1
abundance: few
len: 20
v_gene: TRBV28
d_gene: NA
CDR3aa: CASSPRGQRGRLSSYNEQFF
CDR3nt: TGTGCCAGCAGTCCCAGGGGGCAGCGGGGGAGATTGAGCTCCTACAATGAGCAGTTCTTC

j_gene: TRBJ2-7
abundance: NA
len: 15
v_gene: TRBV7-9
d_gene: NA
CDR3aa: CASSLVGGAASEQYF
CDR3nt: TGTGCCAGCAGCTTAGTAGGGGGAGCAGCTAGCGAGCAGTACTTC

j_gene: TRBJ1-5
abundance: NA
len: 15
v_gene: TRBV7-2
d_gene: NA
CDR3aa: CASSLGDSTNQPQHF
CDR3nt: TGTGCCAGCAGCTTAGGTGACAGCACTAATCAGCCCCAGCATTTT

j_gene: TRBJ2-1
abundance: NA
len: 16
v_gene: TRBV6-5
d_gene: TRBD2
CDR3aa: CASSYQAASGRYEQFF
CDR3nt: TGTGCCAGCAGTTACCAGGCTGCTAGCGGGAGATATGAGCAGTTCTTC

j_gene: TRBJ1-1
abundance: NA
len: 15
v_gene: TRBV7-2
d_gene: NA
CDR3aa: CASSLIGGLNTEAFF
CDR3nt: TGTGCCAGCAGCTTAATAGGGGGGCTGAACACTGAAGCTTTCTTT

j_gene: TRBJ2-3
abundance: few
len: 13
v_gene: TRBV5-1
d_gene: NA
CDR3aa: CASSSPTTDTQYF
CDR3nt: TGCGCCAGCAGCTCGCCTACCACAGATACGCAGTATTTT

j_gene: TRBJ2-1
abundance: NA
len: 15
v_gene: TRBV7-2
d_gene: NA
CDR3aa: CASSPSRDSYNEQFF
CDR3nt: TGTGCCAGCAGCCCTTCACGGGACTCCTACAATGAGCAGTTCTTC

j_gene: TRBJ2-1
abundance: NA
len: 15
v_gene: TRBV11-2
d_gene: TRBD1
CDR3aa: CASSLNRGSYNEQFF
CDR3nt: TGTGCCAGCAGCTTGAACAGGGGCTCCTACAATGAGCAGTTCTTC

j_gene: TRBJ2-1
abundance: NA
len: 14
v_gene: TRBV7-8
d_gene: NA
CDR3aa: CASSLVAGPDEQFF
CDR3nt: TGTGCCAGCAGCTTAGTGGCAGGGCCCGATGAGCAGTTCTTC

j_gene: TRBJ1-1
abundance: few
len: 15
v_gene: TRBV11-3
d_gene: NA
CDR3aa: CASSFILRRNTEAFF
CDR3nt: TGTGCCAGCAGCTTTATCTTGCGTCGGAACACTGAAGCTTTCTTT

j_gene: TRBJ1-1
abundance: NA
len: 18
v_gene: TRBV6-1
d_gene: TRBD1
CDR3aa: CASSEALQGQAANTEAFF
CDR3nt: TGTGCCAGCAGTGAAGCGCTTCAGGGACAGGCGGCGAACACTGAAGCTTTCTTT

j_gene: TRBJ1-1
abundance: NA
len: 16
v_gene: TRBV7-2
d_gene: TRBD1
CDR3aa: CASSSFRGQGGTEAFF
CDR3nt: TGTGCCAGCAGCTCTTTCCGCGGACAGGGAGGGACTGAAGCTTTCTTT

j_gene: TRBJ2-5
abundance: many
len: 12
v_gene: TRBV11-1
d_gene: NA
CDR3aa: CASSFPRGTQYF
CDR3nt: TGTGCCAGCAGCTTCCCCCGGGGGACCCAGTACTTC

j_gene: TRBJ2-5
abundance: NA
len: 16
v_gene: TRBV11-2
d_gene: NA
CDR3aa: CASSLVEGIIRETQYF
CDR3nt: TGTGCCAGCAGCTTAGTGGAGGGGATCATCAGGGAGACCCAGTACTTC

j_gene: TRBJ1-2
abundance: NA
len: 14
v_gene: TRBV2
d_gene: TRBD1
CDR3aa: CASALIGGADGYTF
CDR3nt: TGTGCCAGCGCACTTATAGGGGGCGCGGATGGCTACACCTTC

j_gene: TRBJ1-5
abundance: NA
len: 14
v_gene: TRBV2
d_gene: NA
CDR3aa: CASSGTLGDQPQHF
CDR3nt: TGTGCCAGCAGTGGGACCTTGGGGGATCAGCCCCAGCATTTT

j_gene: TRBJ2-1
abundance: few
len: 15
v_gene: TRBV5-1
d_gene: NA
CDR3aa: CASSLRSDLSNEQFF
CDR3nt: TGCGCCAGCAGCTTGCGGTCTGACTTGAGTAATGAGCAGTTCTTC

j_gene: TRBJ1-3
abundance: NA
len: 14
v_gene: TRBV9
d_gene: NA
CDR3aa: CASSSADSGNTIYF
CDR3nt: TGTGCCAGCAGCTCCGCTGACTCTGGAAACACCATATATTTT

j_gene: TRBJ2-3
abundance: few
len: 16
v_gene: TRBV7-8
d_gene: TRBD2
CDR3aa: CASSSTSGRAADTQYF
CDR3nt: TGTGCCAGCAGCTCGACTAGCGGGAGGGCCGCAGATACGCAGTATTTT

j_gene: TRBJ2-1
abundance: many
len: 14
v_gene: TRBV19
d_gene: NA
CDR3aa: CASSIDSRWNEQFF
CDR3nt: TGTGCCAGTAGTATAGACTCTAGGTGGAATGAGCAGTTCTTC

j_gene: TRBJ1-5
abundance: NA
len: 13
v_gene: TRBV6-5
d_gene: NA
CDR3aa: CASSTQGHQPQHF
CDR3nt: TGTGCCAGCAGTACACAGGGACATCAGCCCCAGCATTTT

j_gene: TRBJ2-5
abundance: many
len: 14
v_gene: TRBV15
d_gene: TRBD2
CDR3aa: CATSRERDAATQYF
CDR3nt: TGTGCCACCAGCAGGGAGCGGGACGCGGCAACCCAGTACTTC

j_gene: TRBJ1-1
abundance: few
len: 15
v_gene: TRBV28
d_gene: NA
CDR3aa: CASRRVAGRDTEAFF
CDR3nt: TGTGCCAGCCGGCGGGTTGCAGGGAGAGATACTGAAGCTTTCTTT

j_gene: TRBJ2-1
abundance: few
len: 13
v_gene: TRBV7-2
d_gene: TRBD2
CDR3aa: CASSSGLENEQFF
CDR3nt: TGTGCCAGCAGCTCGGGACTAGAAAATGAGCAGTTCTTC